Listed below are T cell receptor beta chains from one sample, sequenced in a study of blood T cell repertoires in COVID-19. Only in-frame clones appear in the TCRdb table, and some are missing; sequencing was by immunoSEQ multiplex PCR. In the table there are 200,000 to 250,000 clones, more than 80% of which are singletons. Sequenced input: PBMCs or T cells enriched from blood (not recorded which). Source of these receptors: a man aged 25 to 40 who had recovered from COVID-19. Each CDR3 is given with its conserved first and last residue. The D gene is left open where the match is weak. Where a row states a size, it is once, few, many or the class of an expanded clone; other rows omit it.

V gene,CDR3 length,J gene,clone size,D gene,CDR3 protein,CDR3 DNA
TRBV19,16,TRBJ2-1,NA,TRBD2,CASRGTSGYSYNEQFF,TGTGCCAGTAGAGGGACTAGCGGTTACTCCTACAATGAGCAGTTCTTC
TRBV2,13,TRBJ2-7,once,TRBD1,CASTRDRAGEQYF,TGTGCCAGCACTAGGGACAGGGCTGGCGAGCAGTACTTC
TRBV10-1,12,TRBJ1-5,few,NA,CASSESGQPQHF,TGCGCCAGCAGTGAGTCCGGTCAGCCCCAGCATTTT
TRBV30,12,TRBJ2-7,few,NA,CAWSVTGYEQYF,TGTGCCTGGAGTGTAACCGGCTACGAGCAGTACTTC
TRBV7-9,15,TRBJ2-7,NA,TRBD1,CASSSHRGFEYEQYF,TGTGCCAGCAGCTCCCACAGGGGTTTCGAATACGAGCAGTACTTC
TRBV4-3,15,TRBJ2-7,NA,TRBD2,CASSQELASGHEQYF,TGCGCCAGCAGCCAAGAGTTGGCTAGCGGACACGAGCAGTACTTC
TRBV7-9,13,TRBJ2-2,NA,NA,CASSHSNTGELFF,TGTGCCAGCAGCCACTCGAACACCGGGGAGCTGTTTTTT
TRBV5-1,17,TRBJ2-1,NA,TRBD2,CASSPPATSGNGNEQFF,TGCGCCAGCAGTCCACCCGCGACTAGCGGGAACGGGAATGAGCAGTTCTTC
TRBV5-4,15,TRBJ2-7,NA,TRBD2,CASSLEAGGSYEQYF,TGTGCCAGCAGCTTGGAAGCGGGGGGGAGCTACGAGCAGTACTTC
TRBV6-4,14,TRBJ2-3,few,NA,CASSDSLATDTQYF,TGTGCCAGCAGTGACTCACTAGCCACAGATACGCAGTATTTT
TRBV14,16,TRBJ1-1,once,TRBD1,CASSQRQGAHVTEAFF,TGTGCCAGCAGCCAAAGACAGGGGGCGCATGTCACTGAAGCTTTCTTT
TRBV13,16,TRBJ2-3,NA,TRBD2,CASSLGLAGSTDTQYF,TGTGCCAGCAGCTTAGGACTAGCGGGGAGCACAGATACGCAGTATTTT
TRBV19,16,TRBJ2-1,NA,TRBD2,CASSLLSGTSGNEQFF,TGTGCCAGTAGTTTATTGTCCGGGACTAGCGGAAATGAGCAGTTCTTC
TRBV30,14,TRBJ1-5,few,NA,CAWSIQGGNQPQHF,TGTGCCTGGAGTATCCAGGGAGGGAATCAGCCCCAGCATTTT
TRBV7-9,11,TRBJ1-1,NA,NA,CASSLMNEAFF,TGTGCCAGCAGCCTAATGAATGAAGCTTTCTTT
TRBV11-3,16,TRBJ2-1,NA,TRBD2,CASSSQGLANYNEQFF,TGTGCCAGCAGCTCCCAAGGACTAGCGAACTACAATGAGCAGTTCTTC
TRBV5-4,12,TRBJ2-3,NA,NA,CASSFGGDTQYF,TGTGCCAGCAGCTTCGGGGGAGATACGCAGTATTTT
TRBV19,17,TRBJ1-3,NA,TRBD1,CASSKDRALSSGNTIYF,TGTGCCAGTAGTAAGGACAGGGCCCTGAGCTCTGGAAACACCATATATTTT
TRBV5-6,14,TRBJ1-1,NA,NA,CASSLATIDTEAFF,TGTGCCAGCAGCTTGGCCACGATAGACACTGAAGCTTTCTTT
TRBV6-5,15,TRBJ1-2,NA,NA,CASSYSSGANYGYTF,TGTGCCAGCAGTTACTCGTCAGGGGCTAACTATGGCTACACCTTC
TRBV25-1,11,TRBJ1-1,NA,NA,CASSPGQGAFF,TGTGCCAGCAGTCCAGGACAAGGAGCTTTCTTT
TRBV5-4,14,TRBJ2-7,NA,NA,CASSSVRGSYEQYF,TGTGCCAGCAGCTCCGTTAGGGGAAGCTACGAGCAGTACTTC
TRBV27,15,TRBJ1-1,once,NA,CASSLSPTVNTEAFF,TGTGCCAGCAGCTTATCCCCCACAGTCAACACTGAAGCTTTCTTT
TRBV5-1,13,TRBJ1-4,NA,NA,CASCFRVGEKLFF,TGCGCCAGCTGCTTCAGGGTGGGAGAAAAACTGTTTTTT
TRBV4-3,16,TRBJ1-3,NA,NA,CASSHVSEGYGNTIYF,TGCGCCAGCAGCCATGTTTCGGAGGGGTACGGAAACACCATATATTTT
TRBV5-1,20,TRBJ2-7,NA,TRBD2,CASSWDRGASGKASSYEQYF,TGCGCCAGCAGTTGGGACCGCGGGGCTAGCGGGAAGGCGAGCTCCTACGAGCAGTACTTC
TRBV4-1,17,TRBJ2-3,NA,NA,CASSQDGTGSGTDTQYF,TGCGCCAGCAGCCAAGATGGAACGGGGTCGGGGACAGATACGCAGTATTTT
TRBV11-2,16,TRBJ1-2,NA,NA,CASSLVARGATRGYTF,TGTGCCAGCAGCTTAGTTGCTCGGGGGGCAACTCGAGGCTACACCTTC
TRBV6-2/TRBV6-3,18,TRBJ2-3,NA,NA,CASSYPLGVASMADTQYF,TGTGCCAGCAGTTACCCTCTCGGGGTAGCGAGTATGGCGGATACGCAGTATTTT